These 12 T cell receptor beta chains originate from one sample sequenced in a study of shared clonotypes between healthy human individuals. TCRdb keeps only in-frame clones here, not all; method: immunoSEQ multiplex PCR. The table has 2 million to 2.5 million clones, approximately 95% seen once. The sequenced sample consisted of naive CD4+ T cells from PBMCs. The subset here: CD45RA+ positively selected. These receptors originate from a man younger than 30 in good health. Some clones in this sample may be carry-over from other donors' samples.

The table lists this clone with a count of one. This chain links TRBV6-6 with TRBJ2-1, with D hard to call. This CDR3 contains 14 residues. V lost 7 bases and J 10 bases, leaving 20 bases between the germline ends. Germline V lookup: CDR1 MNHNY, CDR2 SVGAGI (reference sequence). CDR3 nucleotide sequence: TGTGCCAGCAAAACTGAGAGATGGGCTGACGAGCAGTTCTTC. Protein: CASKTERWADEQFF.

In this sample, this clone turned up once. This chain links TRBV7-9 with TRBJ1-4; weak D call: TRBD1 (5 bases). V was shortened by 2 bases and J by 7 bases, with 17 bases between the two germline ends. This CDR3 is built from 16 residues. The germline gives CDR1 SEHNR, CDR2 FQNEAQ (reference sequence). CDR3 coding DNA: TGTGCCAGCAGCTTACGGGAGGACCTCCAGGGTGAAAAACTGTTTTTT. Translation gives CASSLREDLQGEKLFF.

V usage is TRBV11-3 and J usage is TRBJ2-1; 10 bases match TRBD2. Germline CDR1 and CDR2: SGHNT and YENEEA. The CDR3 has 15 residues. J lost 4 bases, V lost 5 bases, and 5 bases had no gene match. The CDR3 DNA reads TGTGCCAGCAGCGAAGCGGGAGGGCCTTACAATGAGCAGTTCTTC. The encoded protein is CASSEAGGPYNEQFF.

The gene calls are TRBV15 and TRBJ2-7; D possibly matches TRBD1 or TRBD2 (5 bases each). The germline CDR1 and CDR2 sequences are LNHNV and YYDKDF (reference sequence). The CDR3 loop spans 14 amino acids. V shed 0 bases and J shed 4 bases, with 10 bases lying between them. In DNA, the CDR3 is TGTGCCACCAGCAGAGACATGGGACCATACGAGCAGTACTTC. It yields the protein CATSRDMGPYEQYF.

The chain recombines TRBV7-6 with TRBJ2-7; TRBD2 is a possible D gene (5 bases). The ends were cut back, 6 bases at V and 1 base at J, with 19 bases in the middle. The CDR3 has 16 amino acids. Germline CDR1 and CDR2: SGHVS and FNYEAQ. Here the CDR3 DNA reads TGTGCCAGCAGTCCCCACCCGGAGGTTCGGTCCTACGAGCAGTACTTC. Protein: CASSPHPEVRSYEQYF.

This clone was recorded only once. The chain combines TRBV6-5 with TRBJ1-2, with 11 bases aligning to TRBD1. CDR3 length equals 13 residues. V shed 8 bases, J shed 3 bases, and the junction held 2 bases outside the gene matches. CDR1 and CDR2 from the germline V gene are MNHEY and SVGAGI. This CDR3 is CASRTGGYYGYTF. The CDR3 DNA follows: TGTGCCAGCCGGACAGGGGGCTACTATGGCTACACCTTC.

This chain joins TRBV27 and TRBJ2-6; D remains ambiguous. This CDR3 region has 21 residues. Germline CDR1 and CDR2: MNHEY and SMNVEV (reference sequence). The V and J ends lost 4 bases and 0 bases respectively, with 25 bases between them. CDR3 sequence reads: CASSSISGFYGFLSGANVLTF. DNA of the CDR3: TGTGCCAGCAGTTCCATCTCCGGGTTCTATGGTTTCCTCTCTGGGGCCAACGTCCTGACTTTC.

The V and J genes are TRBV7-9 and TRBJ2-3, with 10 positions matching TRBD2. In germline, CDR1 is SEHNR, CDR2 FQNEAQ (reference sequence). The CDR3 length is 15 residues. The J segment lost 4 bases and the V segment lost 5 bases, leaving 6 bases of the junction unmatched. The CDR3 bases are TGTGCCAGCAGCCCTCTAGCGGGAGTGGCAGATACGCAGTATTTT. It codes for CASSPLAGVADTQYF.

The chain combines TRBV15 with TRBJ1-5; D is unclear. The germline V gene has CDR1 LNHNV and CDR2 YYDKDF (reference sequence). The CDR3 length is 15 residues. V shed 4 bases and J shed 3 bases, with 13 bases lying between them. The CDR3, as DNA: TGTGCCACCAGCATCCTAAACACGATCAATCAGCCCCAGCATTTT. This translates into CATSILNTINQPQHF.

This rearrangement joins TRBV11-3 to TRBJ2-7, with 10 bases aligning to TRBD2. Germline CDR1 is SGHNT and CDR2 is YENEEA. The CDR3 consists of 18 residues. V shed 1 base and J 6 bases; nucleotides not matched to a gene: 15. CDR3 loop: CASSLVTGLAPPEGEQYF. CDR3 sequence (DNA): TGTGCCAGCAGCTTAGTCACGGGACTAGCGCCGCCGGAGGGCGAGCAGTACTTC. Looking up the rest from reference TRBV11-3 and TRBJ2-7 gives the full variable domain: EAGVVQSPRYKIIEKKQPVAFWCNPISGHNTLYWYLQNLGQGPELLIRYENEEAVDDSQLPKDRFSAERLKGVDSTLKIQPAELGDSAVYLCASSLVTGLAPPEGEQYFGPGTRLTVT.

V is TRBV2 and J is TRBJ2-1; tentatively, D is TRBD1 or TRBD2 (5 bases each). The CDR3 contains 13 residues. CDR1 and CDR2 from the germline V gene are SNHLY and FYNNEI. Trimming stripped 7 bases from V and 8 bases from J, with 15 bases between. CDR3: CASKSGGVDEQFF. The CDR3 DNA is TGTGCCAGCAAGTCTGGGGGAGTGGATGAGCAGTTCTTC. Full variable domain (missing parts from reference TRBV2 and TRBJ2-1): EPEVTQTPSHQVTQMGQEVILRCVPISNHLYFYWYRQILGQKVEFLVSFYNNEISEKSEIFDDQFSVERPDGSNFTLKIRSTKLEDSAMYFCASKSGGVDEQFFGPGTRLTVL.

The chain joins TRBV7-8 to TRBJ2-2; D call uncertain. Germline V CDR1 and CDR2: SGHVS, FQNEAQ. The CDR3 has 15 residues. Trimming pared 2 bases from V and 2 bases from J, leaving 9 bases between. The CDR3 region has the DNA TGTGCCAGCAGCTTATTCCAGGCAAACACCGGGGAGCTGTTTTTT. Translated: CASSLFQANTGELFF.